This T cell receptor beta chain appears in the sequencing data of a study of human T cells and chemical hapten exposure (dated by TCRdb to the early 2020s). For context, the study as a whole: For sensitization, 2% DPC in acetone was applied to an approximately 2 cm by approximately 2 cm area of upper inner arm skin. Libraries were pooled for sequencing, and per-sample TCR yields varied mainly because of small differences in library volumes within the pool. This study followed changes in the peripheral blood TCR repertoire in vivo during primary and secondary sensitization of alopecia patients to the hapten diphenylcyclopropenone (DPC). Blood samples were taken from patients before sensitization (week 0) and at 2, 6 and about 24 weeks after DPC sensitization. Patients additionally received weekly therapeutic DPC doses to the scalp throughout the approximately 24-week study period. Blood for TCR sequencing was provided by twenty-nine alopecia patients at one to four time points (pre-sensitization, 2, 6 and 24 weeks). Patch testing on the upper back used Finn chambers containing 0.01% DPC, with scoring done after 6 days according to International Contact Dermatitis Research Group standards. Alopecia areata with under or over 50% scalp involvement, alopecia totalis and alopecia universalis were represented in the patient cohort, which was mostly female.

Results the study describes overall, beyond this receptor: Because every patient had alopecia, a presumed autoimmune disease, the patients' immune response might differ from that of healthy individuals. No change with DPC sensitization was found in the number of TCRs above 1 in 1000 frequency, and no evidence of global repertoire structure alterations was found. A positive correlation was found between the number of PT1 expanded TCRs and patch test score, with significance reached at thresholds 8, 16 and 32 but not 4. After repeated subsampling, the strength of the expansion versus patch-test correlation and the threshold at which it became significant changed. Significantly more large CDR3 similarity clusters were formed by expanded TCRs than by pre-sensitization or healthy control sets, consistent with antigen-driven responses.

The germline V gene encodes CDR1 DFQATT and CDR2 SNEGSKA (reference sequence). The cysteine opens and the phenylalanine closes a CDR3 of 15 amino acids. Only the CDR3 DNA stays, 45 bases, in frame from base 1. V lost 6 bases and J lost 3 bases; the stretch between them is 18 bases long. This specimen's time point label, per the study, means: pre-sensitization, week 0. This specimen's treatment or condition label, interpreted: therapeutic diphenylcyclopropenone sensitization with weekly scalp DPC. At each patch-test visit, blood was drawn before the patch test was applied. Patients were considered eligible if aged 18 to 70, diagnosed with alopecia and deemed suitable for DPC therapy, and patients were excluded if pregnant. Unfractionated whole blood was collected in Tempus Blood RNA tubes, and total RNA was extracted from that blood. The library was prepared using RACE. TCRdb shows the sequencer as NextSeq 500. Library preparation attached unique molecular identifiers to individual cDNA molecules for quantitative, reproducible TCR counting. Both TCR alpha and TCR beta chains were sequenced from each blood RNA sample. In the source study's methods: A median of about 100,000 TCRs per sample was observed, with a range of about 20,000 to 750,000. The Decombinator software suite was used to annotate the V, J and CDR3 of the TCR reads. For the PS versus PT1 abundance plots, all samples were subsampled to the same number of TCRs (28,000). TCRs were defined as expanded if absent before sensitization and observed at least eight times at the 2-week time point. The public reads were quality trimmed at Q25 with fastp and then assembled into clones with MiXCR by TCRdb, keeping productive beta chains. A single entry per CDR3 protein holds the most common genes and DNA from its merged rows. None of the V and J calls come from the authors' own analysis; TCRdb made them. Here the sample has 250,000 or so distinct CDR3 sequences; more than 6.5% occur a single time. The biggest ten clones account for under 2.5% of the sample.

Note on this clonotype: What antigen it recognizes has not been identified. No base-level quality is on record; no much larger clone is a single base apart.

The sequence joins TRBV20-1 to TRBJ2-1; the D gene lacks a confident call. This receptor was taken from a middle-aged woman with alopecia areata. Some clones in this sample may be carry-over from other donors' samples. Here the sequenced sample was whole blood, taken in connection with sensitization to the hapten diphenylcyclopropenone (DPC). The DNA sequence follows: TGCAGTGCCATAAAACGGCGAGGTGTCTACAATGAGCAGTTCTTC. Its coded protein is CSAIKRRGVYNEQFF.